This T cell receptor beta chain emerged from a study of OX40 agonist ivuxolimab in advanced cancers. Study-level background: Mean age approximately 66 years, range roughly 20 to 85; nearly 85% male. Partial responses occurred in three patients (one hepatocellular carcinoma, two cutaneous melanoma). The study, taken as a whole, reports: Among the nonresponders, some also had low normalized T-cell clonal expansion.

The table came from immunoSEQ multiplex PCR; TCRdb's copy has only in-frame clones and leaves some out. The data contain over 20,000 clones, approximately 84% of them singletons. With baseline, cycle 4 day 1, and cycle 7 day 1 as timepoints, blood was sampled. The CDR3 is made up of 12 amino acids. Germline V gives CDR1 SQVTM, CDR2 ANQGSEA. The germline V and J ends were trimmed by 5 bases and 4 bases, with 11 bases remaining between them. Concerning this clone itself: Its antigen is currently unknown.

The receptor was derived from an adult with an advanced solid tumor such as melanoma, head and neck, liver or kidney cancer. The gene calls are TRBV29-1 and TRBJ1-2; D call uncertain. The material sequenced was CD4+ or CD8+ T cells sorted from blood, taken in a trial of the OX40 agonist ivuxolimab. The CDR3 sequence: CSVFWVGYGYTF. DNA of the CDR3: TGCAGCGTTTTCTGGGTAGGCTATGGCTACACCTTC.